One sample yielded the 20 T cell receptor beta chains listed below, sequenced in a study of CD8 T cells in ankylosing spondylitis. TCRdb processed the 5' RACE reads anew with MiXCR; each CDR3 protein has one entry. The sample shows tens of thousands of distinct CDR3 sequences, 6% of them seen only once. Sequencing was performed on blood, either unsorted or a sorted T cell fraction (not recorded which). These receptors came from a male donor with ankylosing spondylitis or in good health (not recorded which).

In its sample, this clonotype was seen many times. The rearrangement uses TRBV4-3 and TRBJ2-7; D is ambiguous. The V gene's germline CDR1 is LGHNA and CDR2 YSLEER. V was shortened by 0 bases and J by 2 bases, with 8 bases between the two germline ends. The CDR3 is made up of 14 amino acids. CDR3 residues: CASSQDMGTYEQYF. The CDR3 DNA reads as TGCGCCAGCAGCCAAGATATGGGTACCTACGAGCAGTACTTC.

This clonotype appeared many times. V and J are TRBV6-2 or TRBV6-3 and TRBJ2-7; unclear D gene. V was trimmed by 4 bases and J by 3 bases, leaving 10 bases between them. This CDR3 is 13 amino acids long. Germline lookup yields CDR1 MNHEY and CDR2 SVGEGT. The CDR3 region has the DNA TGTGCCAGCAGTTTGCCCGGATTCTACGAGCAGTACTTC. Its protein is CASSLPGFYEQYF.

The gene calls are TRBV4-3 and TRBJ2-6; 7 positions agree with TRBD1. CDR3 length: 16 residues. CDR1 and CDR2 (germline): LGHNA, YSLEER. J was trimmed by 4 bases and V by 3 bases; bases with no gene match: 6. The CDR3 DNA follows: TGCGCCAGCAGCCAGGACGGGACAGCCGGGGCCAACGTCCTGACTTTC. It is translated as CASSQDGTAGANVLTF.

Ten or more counts support this clonotype. The chain is built from TRBV20-1 and TRBJ2-5, with 7 bases fitting TRBD1. V dropped 4 bases and J dropped 3; count of bases not matched to a gene: 8. This CDR3 contains 14 residues. CDR1 is DFQATT, CDR2 SNEGSKA, per germline (reference sequence). The chain's CDR3 is CSANLDRLEETQYF. The CDR3 region has the DNA TGCAGTGCTAATCTGGACAGGCTCGAAGAGACCCAGTACTTC.

This clonotype is termed medium-sized. The chain joins TRBV7-8 to TRBJ2-2; D is ambiguous. V was pared by 5 bases and J by 5 bases, with 18 bases between. The CDR3 runs 16 residues. The V gene's germline CDR1 is SGHVS and CDR2 FQNEAQ. The CDR3 DNA follows: TGTGCCAGCAGCCCTCGCCGACAAACGGAAACCGGGGAGCTGTTTTTT. It yields the protein CASSPRRQTETGELFF.

This clonotype was observed at least ten times. V gene TRBV6-2 or TRBV6-3 combines with J gene TRBJ2-5; TRBD1 might be the D (6 bases). Deletions cut 5 bases from V and 7 bases from J, with 14 bases between. Germline loops: CDR1 MNHEY, CDR2 SVGEGT. The CDR3 covers 13 residues. Here the CDR3 reads CASSLQGRGTQYF. The CDR3 DNA sequence: TGTGCCAGCAGTCTACAGGGACGGGGGACCCAGTACTTC.

This clonotype came up many times. The chain is built from TRBV29-1 and TRBJ2-2, with no clear D. V was trimmed by 6 bases and J by 2 bases, leaving 10 bases between them. The CDR3 contains 13 residues. Germline-derived CDR1 and CDR2 are SQVTM and ANQGSEA. The DNA for the CDR3 is TGCAGCGTCTTCGCGTCCAACACCGGGGAGCTGTTTTTT. It yields the protein CSVFASNTGELFF.

This clonotype was observed many times. The gene calls are TRBV6-1 and TRBJ2-5, with a possible D match to TRBD2 (6 bases). This CDR3 region has 15 residues. CDR1 is MNHNS, CDR2 SASEGT, per germline. Trimming shortened V by 7 bases and J by 3 bases, and 18 bases separated the two germline ends. The CDR3 sequence: CASIGGWTGEETQYF. The CDR3 bases are TGTGCCAGCATTGGAGGCTGGACGGGGGAAGAGACCCAGTACTTC.

At least ten counts were recorded for this clonotype. The V gene is TRBV7-8, the J gene TRBJ1-1; D is undetermined. The length of the CDR3 is 14 residues. Germline V gene sequence: CDR1 SGHVS, CDR2 FQNEAQ. Trimming cost V 2 bases and J 1 base, with 8 bases left between them. CDR3 loop: CASSLYRGNTEAFF. CDR3 nucleotide sequence: TGTGCCAGCAGCTTATATCGGGGGAACACTGAAGCTTTCTTT.

This clonotype was seen more than once but under ten times. A read error is possible here, since a much larger clone lies one base away. The rearrangement links TRBV7-9 to TRBJ1-1, with no clear D. The CDR3 sequence is 9 residues long. Germline V gene lookup returns CDR1 SEHNR and CDR2 FQNEAQ (reference sequence). The CDR3 loop is CTLTTEAFF. In DNA form, the CDR3 reads TGTACCCTTACCACTGAAGCTTTCTTT. The whole variable domain, filled in from reference TRBV7-9 and TRBJ1-1, reads DTGVSQNPRHKITKRGQNVTFRCDPISEHNRLYWYRQTLGQGPEFLTYFQNEAQLEKSRLLSDRFSAERPKGSFSTLEIQRTEQGDSAMYLCTLTTEAFFGQGTRLTVV.

The J gene is TRBJ1-1, the V gene TRBV4-2; D is ambiguous. Germline CDR1 LGHNA, CDR2 YNFKEQ. The CDR3 loop spans 13 amino acids. Between the trimmed V and J ends, which lost 0 bases and 10 bases, there was a span of 12 bases. In nucleotides, the CDR3 is TGTGCCAGCAGCCAAGAAACTTACGAGGGAGCTTTCTTT. Translating gives CASSQETYEGAFF.

This clonotype was seen at least ten times. J is TRBJ2-4 and V is TRBV15; unclear D gene. The CDR3 totals 14 residues. V was clipped by 0 bases and J by 3 bases, with 6 bases between them. The V gene's germline CDR1 is LNHNV and CDR2 YYDKDF (reference sequence). This CDR3 is CATSREALKNIQYF. The DNA for the CDR3 is TGTGCCACCAGCAGAGAAGCGCTCAAAAACATTCAGTACTTC.

This clonotype was observed at least ten times. This sequence joins TRBV11-2 and TRBJ2-1; 7 bases are a match to TRBD1. V shed 4 bases, J shed 0 bases, and the junction held 0 bases outside the gene matches. The length of the CDR3 is 14 residues. Germline CDR1 and CDR2: SGHAT and FQNNGV. CDR3: CASSWDSSYNEQFF. CDR3 nucleotides: TGTGCCAGCAGCTGGGACAGCTCCTACAATGAGCAGTTCTTC.

This clonotype was detected many times. The chain joins TRBV27 to TRBJ1-1; D unclear. CDR1 and CDR2 from the germline V gene are MNHEY and SMNVEV (reference sequence). CDR3 length equals 14 residues. The V end was cut by 2 bases, the J end by 4 bases, with 11 bases between. The CDR3 DNA follows: TGTGCCAGCAGTTTACGCCCCGCGAGCACTGAAGCTTTCTTT. This translates into CASSLRPASTEAFF.

This clonotype was observed at least ten times. The rearrangement links TRBV5-5 to TRBJ2-2, with TRBD1 identical over 9 bases. The V segment lost 4 bases and the J segment 3 bases; nucleotides outside the gene matches: 4. The CDR3 is 15 amino acids. Germline V CDR1 and CDR2: SGHKS, YYEKEE (reference sequence). CDR3 DNA sequence: TGTGCCAGCAGCCCGGACAGGGGTGACACCGGGGAGCTGTTTTTT. Translated: CASSPDRGDTGELFF.

This clonotype has at least ten counts. This chain connects TRBV11-3 to TRBJ1-1; D ambiguous. CDR1 and CDR2 (germline): SGHNT, YENEEA. V was shortened by 1 base and J by 1 base, with 7 bases between the two germline ends. The CDR3 length is 14 residues. CDR3 region: CASSLGAANTEAFF. The DNA of the CDR3 is TGTGCCAGCAGCTTAGGAGCAGCGAACACTGAAGCTTTCTTT.

This clonotype was counted only a few times. This sequence may be a read error, since a much larger clone differs from it by one base. This chain links TRBV6-1 with TRBJ2-7, with a tentative D call TRBD1 (6 bases). V gave up 6 bases and J gave up 3 bases, with 24 bases separating them. The CDR3 is 17 residues long. Looked up from germline, CDR1 is MNHNS and CDR2 is SASEGT. The CDR3 nucleotides are TGTGCCAGCAGGCCCTGCTTCGAGGGGGTTTGGAACTACGAGCAGTACTTC. This gives the protein CASRPCFEGVWNYEQYF.

This clonotype was observed at least ten times. The V gene is TRBV7-2, the J gene TRBJ2-2; weak D call: TRBD1 (5 bases). The CDR3 has 15 amino acids. The V end was cut by 5 bases, the J end by 1 base, with 11 bases between. Germline V gene sequence: CDR1 SGHTA, CDR2 FQGNSA. The CDR3 region has the DNA TGTGCCAGCAGCAGTGTTACAGGGAACACCGGGGAGCTGTTTTTT. As protein: CASSSVTGNTGELFF.

This clonotype showed up many times. This chain joins TRBV29-1 and TRBJ2-5; TRBD2 agrees at 7 bases. J was trimmed by 7 bases and V by 7 bases; bases with no gene match: 9. The CDR3 is 12 amino acids. Germline V gene sequence: CDR1 SQVTM, CDR2 ANQGSEA. For the CDR3, the DNA is TGCAGCGGGGAATGGGAGGGAGGGACCCAGTACTTC. Amino acid sequence: CSGEWEGGTQYF.

This clonotype was picked up many times. The chain uses TRBV15 and TRBJ1-5, with D unresolved. V dropped 2 bases and J dropped 4 bases, with 6 bases sitting between them. Germline CDR1 is LNHNV and CDR2 is YYDKDF (reference sequence). The CDR3 extends over 13 amino acids. CDR3 in DNA: TGTGCCACCAGCAGAATCTATAATCAGCCCCAGCATTTT. Protein: CATSRIYNQPQHF.